The clone carrying this T cell receptor (beta chain) appeared many times. This entry belongs to a study of breast tumors, draining lymph nodes, adjacent tissues. TCRdb analysed the multiplex PCR reads with MiXCR anew, one entry per CDR3 protein. The table has some 120,000 distinct CDR3 sequences, about 20% seen once. Samples came from axillary lymph nodes draining the breast cancer. Germline lookup yields CDR1 SGHAT and CDR2 FQNNGV. CDR3 size: 17 residues. Trimming removed 2 bases from V and 8 bases from J, with 19 bases in between. The origin of this receptor is a female donor with breast cancer. Some clones in this sample may be carry-over from other donors' samples. The chain uses TRBV11-2 and TRBJ1-6; D ambiguous. The sample consisted of axillary lymph node tissue. CDR3 nucleotides: TGTGCCAGCAGCTTACTTGGGCCAGCCGCCTTGTATTCACCCCTCCACTTT. Translation: CASSLLGPAALYSPLHF.